The source of this T cell receptor beta chain is a study of glioma-infiltrating T cells after dendritic cell vaccination. Study as a whole: Glioblastoma patients came from Phase I and II dendritic cell vaccination trials.

Study findings and constraints: Few patients contributed both blood and tumor specimens.

Germline assignment: CDR1 SGHKS and CDR2 YYEKEE (reference sequence). The CDR3 contains 15 residues. V lost 0 bases to trimming and J lost 0 bases; unmatched junction nucleotides: 1. On this clone: What it binds is not known.

Sequencing used immunoSEQ multiplex PCR; TCRdb keeps in-frame clones, though not all of them. This sample has almost 65,000 clones, with around 83% found just once. Here the sequenced sample was blood, taken before dendritic cell vaccination. This chain connects TRBV5-5 to TRBJ1-2; 8 nucleotides line up with TRBD1. The source of this sequence is a human donor with glioblastoma. CDR3 protein: CASSLAGGANYGYTF. The CDR3 DNA reads TGTGCCAGCAGCTTGGCAGGGGGCGCTAACTATGGCTACACCTTC.